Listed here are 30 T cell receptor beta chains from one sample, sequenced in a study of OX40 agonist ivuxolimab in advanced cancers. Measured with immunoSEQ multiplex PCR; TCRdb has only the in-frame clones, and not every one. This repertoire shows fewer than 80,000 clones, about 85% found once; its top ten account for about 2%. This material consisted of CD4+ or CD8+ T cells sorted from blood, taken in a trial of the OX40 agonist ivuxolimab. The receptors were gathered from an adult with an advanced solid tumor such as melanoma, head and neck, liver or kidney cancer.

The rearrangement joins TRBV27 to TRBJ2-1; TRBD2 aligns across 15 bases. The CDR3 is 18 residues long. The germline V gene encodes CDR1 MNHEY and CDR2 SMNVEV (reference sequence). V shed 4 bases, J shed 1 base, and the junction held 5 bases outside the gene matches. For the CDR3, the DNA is TGTGCCAGCAGTTCCGGGACTAGCGGGAGGCCATCCTACAATGAGCAGTTCTTC. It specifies CASSSGTSGRPSYNEQFF.

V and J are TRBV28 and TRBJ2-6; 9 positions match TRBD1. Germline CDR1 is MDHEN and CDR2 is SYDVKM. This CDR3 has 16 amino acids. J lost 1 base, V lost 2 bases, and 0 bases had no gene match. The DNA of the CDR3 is TGTGCCAGCAGTTTAGGGACAGGGTCTGGGGCCAACGTCCTGACTTTC. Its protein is CASSLGTGSGANVLTF.

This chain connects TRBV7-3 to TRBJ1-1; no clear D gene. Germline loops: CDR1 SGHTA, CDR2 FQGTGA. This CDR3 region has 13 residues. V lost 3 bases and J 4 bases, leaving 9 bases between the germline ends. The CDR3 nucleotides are TGTGCCAGCAGCTTCAAAGGTAGCACTGAAGCTTTCTTT. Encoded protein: CASSFKGSTEAFF.

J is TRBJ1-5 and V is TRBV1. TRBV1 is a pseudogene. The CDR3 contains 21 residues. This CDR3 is CTSSQEILITSWIGGNQPQHF. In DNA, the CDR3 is TGCACCAGCAGCCAAGAAATACTCATTACAAGTTGGATCGGGGGCAATCAGCCCCAGCATTTT.

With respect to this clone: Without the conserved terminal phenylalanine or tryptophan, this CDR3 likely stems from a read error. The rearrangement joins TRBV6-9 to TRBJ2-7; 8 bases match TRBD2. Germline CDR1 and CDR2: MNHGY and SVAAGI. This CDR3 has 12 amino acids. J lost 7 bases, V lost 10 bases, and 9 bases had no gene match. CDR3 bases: TGTGCCATTAGCGGGACCCTTGGGGAGCAGTACCTC. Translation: CAISGTLGEQYL.

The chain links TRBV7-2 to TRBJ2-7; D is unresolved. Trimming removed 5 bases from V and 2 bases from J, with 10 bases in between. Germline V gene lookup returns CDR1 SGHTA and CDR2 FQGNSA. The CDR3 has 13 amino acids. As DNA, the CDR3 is TGTGCCAGCAGCCTTACCAGAACCTACGAGCAGTACTTC. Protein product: CASSLTRTYEQYF.

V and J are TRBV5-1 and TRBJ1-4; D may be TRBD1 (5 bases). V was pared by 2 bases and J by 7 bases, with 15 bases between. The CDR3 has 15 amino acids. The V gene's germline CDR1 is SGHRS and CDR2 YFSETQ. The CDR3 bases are TGCGCCAGCAGCTTAGGAGGGGCGTCGGGTGAAAAACTGTTTTTT. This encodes CASSLGGASGEKLFF.

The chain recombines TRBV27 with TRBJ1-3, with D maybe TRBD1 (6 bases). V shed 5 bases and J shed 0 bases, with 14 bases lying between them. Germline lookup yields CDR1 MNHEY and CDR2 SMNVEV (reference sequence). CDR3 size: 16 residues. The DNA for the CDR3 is TGTGCCAGCAGTCCCTGGGGGGGCCTCTCTGGAAACACCATATATTTT. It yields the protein CASSPWGGLSGNTIYF.

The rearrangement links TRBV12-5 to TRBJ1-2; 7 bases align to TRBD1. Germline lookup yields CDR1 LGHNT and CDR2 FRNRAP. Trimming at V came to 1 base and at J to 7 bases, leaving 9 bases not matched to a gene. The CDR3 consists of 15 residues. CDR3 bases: TGTGCTAGTGGTTTGGCACGACAGGGTCGGGGTGGCTACACCTTC. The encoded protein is CASGLARQGRGGYTF.

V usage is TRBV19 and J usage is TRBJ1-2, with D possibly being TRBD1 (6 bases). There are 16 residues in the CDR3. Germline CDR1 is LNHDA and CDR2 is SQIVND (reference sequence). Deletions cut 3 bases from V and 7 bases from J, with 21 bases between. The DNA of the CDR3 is TGTGCCAGTAGTATTTCCCCTACAACAGGGAATGGTGGCTACACCTTC. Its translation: CASSISPTTGNGGYTF.

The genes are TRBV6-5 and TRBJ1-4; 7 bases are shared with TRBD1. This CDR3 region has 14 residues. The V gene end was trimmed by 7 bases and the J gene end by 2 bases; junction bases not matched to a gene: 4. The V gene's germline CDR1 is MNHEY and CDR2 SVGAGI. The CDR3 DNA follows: TGTGCCAGCAAAGACAGGGTTACTAATGAAAAACTGTTTTTT. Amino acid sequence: CASKDRVTNEKLFF.

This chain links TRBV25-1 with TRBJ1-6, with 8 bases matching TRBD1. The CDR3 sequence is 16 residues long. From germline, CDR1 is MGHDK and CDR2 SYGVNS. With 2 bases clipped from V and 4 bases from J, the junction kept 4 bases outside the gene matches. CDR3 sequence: CASSETRTGYNSPLHF. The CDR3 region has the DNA TGTGCCAGCAGTGAAACAAGGACAGGGTATAATTCACCCCTCCACTTT.

CDR3 in DNA: TGTGCCAGCAGCTTAGGCAGGACACTTAAGACAGAGGGTGAGCAGTTCTTC. Its protein product is CASSLGRTLKTEGEQFF. This chain connects TRBV7-2 to TRBJ2-1; either TRBD1 or TRBD2 may supply D (5 bases each). CDR3 size: 17 residues. The V end lost 1 base, the J end lost 9 bases, and 22 bases lay between the germline ends. Per germline, CDR1 SGHTA and CDR2 FQGNSA.

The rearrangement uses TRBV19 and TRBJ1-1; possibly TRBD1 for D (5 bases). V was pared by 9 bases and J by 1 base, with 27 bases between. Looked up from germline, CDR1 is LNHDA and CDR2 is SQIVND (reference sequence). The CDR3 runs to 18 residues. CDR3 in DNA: TGTGCCAGCAATACCGCGGGGCCGGCCTCCCCCGGGAACACTGAAGCTTTCTTT. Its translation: CASNTAGPASPGNTEAFF.

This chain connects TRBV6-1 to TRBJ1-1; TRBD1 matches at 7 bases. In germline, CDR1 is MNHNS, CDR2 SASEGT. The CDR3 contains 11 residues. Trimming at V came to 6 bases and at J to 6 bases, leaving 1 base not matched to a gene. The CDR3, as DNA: TGTGCCAGCAGGACAGGGTCTGAAGCTTTCTTT. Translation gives CASRTGSEAFF.

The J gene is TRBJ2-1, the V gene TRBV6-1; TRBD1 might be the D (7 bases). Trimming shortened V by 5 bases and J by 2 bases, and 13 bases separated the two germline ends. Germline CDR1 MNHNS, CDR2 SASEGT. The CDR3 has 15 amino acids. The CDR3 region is CASSKEGAPYNEQFF. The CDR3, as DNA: TGTGCCAGCAGTAAGGAGGGGGCCCCCTACAATGAGCAGTTCTTC.

CDR3 bases: TGCAGCGTTGGACAGAGAGAAGAGACCCAGTACTTC. It encodes CSVGQREETQYF. The rearrangement links TRBV29-1 to TRBJ2-5; D might be TRBD1 (5 bases). Germline-derived CDR1 and CDR2 are SQVTM and ANQGSEA. Trimming took 4 bases from V and 3 from J, leaving 9 bases between them. The CDR3 spans 12 residues.

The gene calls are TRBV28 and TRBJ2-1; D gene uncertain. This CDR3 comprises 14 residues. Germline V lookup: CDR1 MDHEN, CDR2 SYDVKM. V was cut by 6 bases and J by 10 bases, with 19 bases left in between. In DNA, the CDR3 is TGTGCCAGCAGACCCGCAGACTTTACCCTCGAGCAGTTCTTC. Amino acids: CASRPADFTLEQFF. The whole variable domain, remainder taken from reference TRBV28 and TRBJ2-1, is DVKVTQSSRYLVKRTGEKVFLECVQDMDHENMFWYRQDPGLGLRLIYFSYDVKMKEKGDIPEGYSVSREKKERFSLILESASTNQTSMYLCASRPADFTLEQFFGPGTRLTVL.

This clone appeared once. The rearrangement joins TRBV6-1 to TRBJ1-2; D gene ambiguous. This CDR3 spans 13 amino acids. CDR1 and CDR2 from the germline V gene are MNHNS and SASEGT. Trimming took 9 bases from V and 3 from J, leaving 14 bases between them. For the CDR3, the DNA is TGTGCCAGACCCTATCCTGGGGACTATGGCTACACCTTC. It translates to CARPYPGDYGYTF.

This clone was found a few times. CDR3 region: CAITRVLGGKNTEAFF. The CDR3 DNA reads TGTGCCATCACTCGGGTACTGGGCGGCAAGAACACTGAAGCTTTCTTT. The rearrangement links TRBV10-3 to TRBJ1-1; D is ambiguous. V dropped 7 bases and J dropped 1 base, with 19 bases sitting between them. Per germline, CDR1 ENHRY and CDR2 SYGVKD. This CDR3 region has 16 residues.

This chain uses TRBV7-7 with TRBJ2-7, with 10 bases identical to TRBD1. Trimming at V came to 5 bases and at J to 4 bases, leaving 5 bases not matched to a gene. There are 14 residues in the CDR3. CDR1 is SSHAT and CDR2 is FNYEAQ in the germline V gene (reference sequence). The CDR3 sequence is CASSPGQGGYEQYF. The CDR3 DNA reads TGTGCCAGCAGCCCCGGACAGGGGGGGTACGAGCAGTACTTC.

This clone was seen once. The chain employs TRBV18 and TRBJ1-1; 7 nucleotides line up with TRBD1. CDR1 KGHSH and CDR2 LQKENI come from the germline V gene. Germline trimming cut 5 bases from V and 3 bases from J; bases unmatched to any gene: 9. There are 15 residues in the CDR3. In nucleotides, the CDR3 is TGTGCCAGCTCAACGCCGAGCAGGGGGGACACTGAAGCTTTCTTT. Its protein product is CASSTPSRGDTEAFF.

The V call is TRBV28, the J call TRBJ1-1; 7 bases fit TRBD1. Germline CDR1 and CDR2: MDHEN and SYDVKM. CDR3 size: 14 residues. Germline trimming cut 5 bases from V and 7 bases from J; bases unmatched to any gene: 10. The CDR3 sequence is CASSVGTVGNEAFF. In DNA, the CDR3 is TGTGCCAGCAGTGTAGGGACAGTGGGGAATGAAGCTTTCTTT.

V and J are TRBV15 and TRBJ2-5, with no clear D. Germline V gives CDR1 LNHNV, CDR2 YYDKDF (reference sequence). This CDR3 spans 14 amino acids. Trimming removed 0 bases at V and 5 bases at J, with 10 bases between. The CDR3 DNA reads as TGTGCCACCAGCAGAGATCTGGTGGCCGAGACCCAGTACTTC. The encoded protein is CATSRDLVAETQYF.

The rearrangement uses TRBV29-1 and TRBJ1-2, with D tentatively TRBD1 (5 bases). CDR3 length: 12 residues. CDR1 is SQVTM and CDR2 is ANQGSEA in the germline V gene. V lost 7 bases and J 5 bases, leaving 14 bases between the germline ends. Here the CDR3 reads CSASTGDYGYTF. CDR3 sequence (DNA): TGCAGCGCTTCGACGGGGGATTATGGCTACACCTTC.

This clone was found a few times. This chain's CDR3 is CASRGDSYTGELFF. As DNA, the CDR3 is TGTGCCAGCAGAGGGGACAGCTACACCGGGGAGCTGTTTTTT. The chain joins TRBV6-5 to TRBJ2-2, with 7 bases aligning to TRBD1. After removal of 6 bases from V and 3 bases from J, the junction contained 4 bases not matched to a gene. The germline CDR1 and CDR2 sequences are MNHEY and SVGAGI. This CDR3 spans 14 amino acids.

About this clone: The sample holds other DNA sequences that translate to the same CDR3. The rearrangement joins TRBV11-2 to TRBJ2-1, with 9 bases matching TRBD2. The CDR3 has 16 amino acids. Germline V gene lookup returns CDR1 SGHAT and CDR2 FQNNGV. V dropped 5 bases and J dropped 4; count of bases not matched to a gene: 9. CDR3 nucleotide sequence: TGTGCCAGCAGCAGACTGGCGGGAGGGAGTTACAATGAGCAGTTCTTC. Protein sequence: CASSRLAGGSYNEQFF.

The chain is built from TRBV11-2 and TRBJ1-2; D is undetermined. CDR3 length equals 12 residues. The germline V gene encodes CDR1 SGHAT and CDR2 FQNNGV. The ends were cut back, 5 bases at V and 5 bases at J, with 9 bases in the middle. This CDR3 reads CASSLEKYGYTF. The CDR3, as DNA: TGTGCCAGCAGCCTTGAAAAGTATGGCTACACCTTC.

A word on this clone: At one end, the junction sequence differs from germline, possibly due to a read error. CDR3 region: CVSSQDVNQPQHF. CDR3 nucleotide sequence: TGCGTCAGCAGCCAAGATGTCAATCAGCCCCAGCATTTT. V gene TRBV4-1 combines with J gene TRBJ1-5; D ambiguous. CDR3 length: 13 residues. Germline V lookup: CDR1 MGHRA, CDR2 YSYEKL.

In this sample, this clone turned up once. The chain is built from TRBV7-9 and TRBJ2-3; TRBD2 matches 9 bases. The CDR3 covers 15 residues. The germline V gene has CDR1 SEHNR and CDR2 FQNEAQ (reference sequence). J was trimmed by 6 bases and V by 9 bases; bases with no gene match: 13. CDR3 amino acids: CASEKTSGLGDTQYF. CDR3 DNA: TGTGCCAGTGAAAAGACTAGCGGACTTGGGGATACGCAGTATTTT.